This T cell receptor (beta chain) was sequenced during a study of T cell responses to AZD1222 COVID-19 vaccine. Clones were read by immunoSEQ multiplex PCR, and TCRdb kept only the in-frame ones, dropping some. The sample records approximately 130,000 clones, 86% being singletons. Study outcomes and limitations: Clonal diversity was possibly underestimated, and the donors were mostly white British, with more females. Spike was spanned by vaccine-associated CD4 TCRs, with dominance at 160-218 and 743-854.

Notes on this clone: Its antigen is currently unknown.

The CDR3 extends over 18 amino acids. V lost 1 base and J lost 4, with 20 bases in between. The V gene's germline CDR1 is MGHRA and CDR2 YSYEKL. Source: peripheral blood, taken 28 days after the second AZD1222 dose. This clonotype was sampled from an adult who received the AZD1222 COVID-19 vaccine. This chain joins TRBV4-1 and TRBJ1-3; D is undetermined. The CDR3 protein is CASSQGISGRTGGNTIYF. DNA of the CDR3: TGCGCCAGCAGCCAAGGAATTTCCGGGAGGACTGGCGGAAACACCATATATTTT.